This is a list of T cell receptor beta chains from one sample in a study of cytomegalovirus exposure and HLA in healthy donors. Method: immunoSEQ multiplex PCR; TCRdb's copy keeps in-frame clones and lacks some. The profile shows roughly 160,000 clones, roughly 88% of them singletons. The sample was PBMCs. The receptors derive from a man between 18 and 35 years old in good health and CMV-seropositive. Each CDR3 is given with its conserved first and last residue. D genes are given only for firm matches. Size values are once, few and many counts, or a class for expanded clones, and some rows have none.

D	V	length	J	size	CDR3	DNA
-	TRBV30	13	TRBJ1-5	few	CAWSINTNQPQHF	TGTGCCTGGAGTATAAACACCAATCAGCCCCAGCATTTT
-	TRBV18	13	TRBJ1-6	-	CASSPEAHSPLHF	TGTGCCAGCTCACCCGAGGCCCATTCACCCCTCCACTTT
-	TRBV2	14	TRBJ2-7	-	CASRRSAAASEQYF	TGTGCCAGCAGACGATCGGCCGCCGCTAGCGAGCAGTACTTC
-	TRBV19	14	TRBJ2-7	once	CASSMGQLGYEQYF	TGTGCCAGTAGTATGGGCCAACTAGGATACGAGCAGTACTTC
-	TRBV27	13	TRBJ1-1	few	CASRISLDTEAFF	TGTGCCAGCCGCATTTCATTAGACACTGAAGCTTTCTTT
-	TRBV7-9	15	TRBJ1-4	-	CASSQSGIVNEKLFF	TGTGCCAGCAGTCAGTCGGGAATTGTCAATGAAAAACTGTTTTTT
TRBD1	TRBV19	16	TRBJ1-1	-	CASRRTRGLGNTEAFF	TGTGCCAGTAGACGCACCAGGGGGCTCGGGAACACTGAAGCTTTCTTT
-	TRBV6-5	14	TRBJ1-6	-	CASSYGGLNSPLHF	TGTGCCAGCAGTTACGGCGGCCTTAATTCACCCCTCCACTTT
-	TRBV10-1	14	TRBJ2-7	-	CASSLAGSPYEQYF	TGCGCCAGCAGTCTTGCGGGGTCCCCCTACGAGCAGTACTTC
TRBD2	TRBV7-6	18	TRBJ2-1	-	CASSLVAFGGGSYNEQFF	TGTGCCAGCAGCTTAGTGGCCTTCGGGGGGGGCTCCTACAATGAGCAGTTCTTC
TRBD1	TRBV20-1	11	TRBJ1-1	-	CSATTGGQAFF	TGCAGTGCTACTACAGGGGGCCAAGCTTTCTTT
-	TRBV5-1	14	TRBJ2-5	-	CASSRTQGGETQYF	TGCGCCAGCAGCAGGACACAGGGGGGGGAGACCCAGTACTTC
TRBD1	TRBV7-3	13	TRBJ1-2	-	CASSPTTGSGYTF	TGTGCCAGCAGTCCGACGACAGGGAGTGGCTACACCTTC
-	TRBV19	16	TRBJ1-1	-	CASHDPGLGRNTEAFF	TGTGCCAGTCACGACCCGGGACTAGGGAGGAACACTGAAGCTTTCTTT
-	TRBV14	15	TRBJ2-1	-	CASSQGSGGLNEQFF	TGTGCCAGCAGCCAAGGAAGTGGGGGCCTAAATGAGCAGTTCTTC
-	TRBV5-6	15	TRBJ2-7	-	CASSLGAGTPYEQYF	TGTGCCAGCAGCTTGGGGGCCGGGACACCCTACGAGCAGTACTTC
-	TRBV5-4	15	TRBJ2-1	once	CASSLDWSSYNEQFF	TGTGCCAGCAGCCTTGACTGGAGCTCCTACAATGAGCAGTTCTTC
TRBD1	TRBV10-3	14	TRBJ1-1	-	CALRAAGQGTEAFF	TGTGCCCTCCGTGCCGCCGGACAGGGGACTGAAGCTTTCTTT
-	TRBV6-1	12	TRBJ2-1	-	CASSPGVSGQFF	TGTGCCAGCAGCCCGGGAGTAAGTGGGCAGTTCTTC
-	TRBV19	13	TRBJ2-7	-	CASSTRNRGEQYF	TGTGCCAGTAGTACTAGAAATAGAGGCGAGCAGTACTTC
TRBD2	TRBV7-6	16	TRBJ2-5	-	CASSLGTSGGQETQYF	TGTGCCAGCAGCTTAGGGACTAGCGGGGGCCAAGAGACCCAGTACTTC
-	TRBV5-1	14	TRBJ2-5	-	CASSLFGSQETQYF	TGCGCCAGCAGCTTGTTTGGGAGCCAAGAGACCCAGTACTTC
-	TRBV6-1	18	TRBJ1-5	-	CASSEGCEGRICNQPQHF	TGTGCCAGCAGTGAAGGTTGTGAGGGAAGGATATGCAATCAGCCCCAGCATTTT
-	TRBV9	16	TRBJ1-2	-	CASSGRLTELNYGYTF	TGTGCCAGCAGCGGACGCCTCACCGAACTAAACTATGGCTACACCTTC
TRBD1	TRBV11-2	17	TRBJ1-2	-	CASSLVVGGEANYGYTF	TGTGCCAGCAGCTTAGTGGTAGGGGGCGAAGCTAACTATGGCTACACCTTC
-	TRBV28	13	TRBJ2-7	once	CASSLSHFGEQYF	TGTGCCAGCAGTTTATCCCACTTTGGCGAGCAGTACTTC
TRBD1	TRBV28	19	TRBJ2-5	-	CASSFFELGQGFRGETQYF	TGTGCCAGCAGTTTTTTTGAACTGGGACAGGGGTTTCGAGGAGAGACCCAGTACTTC
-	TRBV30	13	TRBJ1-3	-	CALTVLSGNTIYF	TGTGCCTTGACAGTCCTCTCTGGAAACACCATATATTTT
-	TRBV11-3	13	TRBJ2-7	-	CASSLEGGYEQYF	TGTGCCAGCAGCTTAGAGGGGGGCTACGAGCAGTACTTC
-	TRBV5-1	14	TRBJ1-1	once	CASSLSIMNTEAFF	TGCGCCAGCAGCTTGAGCATAATGAACACTGAAGCTTTCTTT
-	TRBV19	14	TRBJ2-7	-	CASSNRANSYEQYF	TGTGCCAGTAGTAATCGAGCAAACTCCTACGAGCAGTACTTC
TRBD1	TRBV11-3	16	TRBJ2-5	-	CASSLGKGASVETQYF	TGTGCCAGCAGCTTAGGAAAGGGGGCATCAGTGGAGACCCAGTACTTC
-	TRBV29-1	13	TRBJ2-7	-	CSVEDPASLRQYF	TGCAGCGTTGAAGATCCTGCTAGTTTGAGGCAGTACTTC
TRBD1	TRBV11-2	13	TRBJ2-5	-	CASSFGQEETQYF	TGTGCCAGCAGCTTTGGACAGGAAGAGACCCAGTACTTC
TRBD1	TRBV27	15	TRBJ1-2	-	CASSLSGEGANGYTF	TGTGCCAGCAGTTTATCAGGTGAGGGGGCGAATGGCTACACCTTC
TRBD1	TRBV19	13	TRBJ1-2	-	CASSIAGGDGYTF	TGTGCCAGTAGTATCGCAGGGGGAGATGGCTACACCTTC
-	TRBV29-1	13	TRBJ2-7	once	CSVDGRAGSEQYF	TGCAGCGTTGACGGCAGGGCCGGGAGCGAGCAGTACTTC
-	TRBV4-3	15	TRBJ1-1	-	CASSPEDSLVTEAFF	TGCGCCAGCAGCCCTGAGGACTCTCTGGTCACTGAAGCTTTCTTT
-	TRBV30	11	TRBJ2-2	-	CAGRASGELFF	TGTGCCGGCAGGGCGTCCGGGGAGCTGTTTTTT
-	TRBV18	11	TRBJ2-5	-	CASSQKETQYF	TGTGCCAGCTCCCAGAAAGAGACCCAGTACTTC
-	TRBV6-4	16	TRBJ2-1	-	CASSDSIGGPNNEQFF	TGTGCCAGCAGTGACTCTATCGGGGGGCCCAACAATGAGCAGTTCTTC
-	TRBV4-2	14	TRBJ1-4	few	CASSQDLDSEKLFF	TGTGCCAGCAGCCAAGATCTGGACAGCGAAAAACTGTTTTTT
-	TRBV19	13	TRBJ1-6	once	CASSTDNNSPLHF	TGTGCCAGTTCAACAGATAATAATTCACCCCTCCACTTT
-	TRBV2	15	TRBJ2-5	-	CASNDGGGRFETQYF	TGTGCCAGCAACGATGGGGGGGGGCGGTTTGAGACCCAGTACTTC
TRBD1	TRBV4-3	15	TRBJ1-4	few	CASSQADRDREKLFF	TGCGCCAGCAGCCAAGCGGACAGGGACCGTGAAAAACTGTTTTTT
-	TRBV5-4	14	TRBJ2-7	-	CASSAGFYSYEQYF	TGTGCCAGTTCCGCGGGATTCTACTCCTACGAGCAGTACTTC
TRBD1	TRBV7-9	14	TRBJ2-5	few	CASSLTGDQETQYF	TGTGCCAGCAGCTTAACAGGGGATCAAGAGACCCAGTACTTC
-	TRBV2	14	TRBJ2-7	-	CASTQEGGASEQYF	TGTGCCAGCACCCAAGAAGGGGGGGCCAGCGAGCAGTACTTC
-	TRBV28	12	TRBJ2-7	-	CASSELSYEQYF	TGTGCCAGCAGTGAACTTTCCTACGAGCAGTACTTC
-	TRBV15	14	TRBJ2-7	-	CATSRDLGVYEQYF	TGTGCCACCAGCAGAGATCTCGGGGTCTACGAGCAGTACTTC
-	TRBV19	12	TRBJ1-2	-	CASTTQVGGYTF	TGTGCCAGTACGACCCAGGTCGGTGGCTACACCTTC
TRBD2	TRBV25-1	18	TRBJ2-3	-	CASSSQFGAGGRTDTQYF	TGTGCCAGCAGTTCTCAATTTGGGGCGGGGGGCCGCACAGATACGCAGTATTTT
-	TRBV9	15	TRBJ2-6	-	CASSLQGSGANVLTF	TGTGCCAGCAGCTTACAGGGCTCTGGGGCCAACGTCCTGACTTTC